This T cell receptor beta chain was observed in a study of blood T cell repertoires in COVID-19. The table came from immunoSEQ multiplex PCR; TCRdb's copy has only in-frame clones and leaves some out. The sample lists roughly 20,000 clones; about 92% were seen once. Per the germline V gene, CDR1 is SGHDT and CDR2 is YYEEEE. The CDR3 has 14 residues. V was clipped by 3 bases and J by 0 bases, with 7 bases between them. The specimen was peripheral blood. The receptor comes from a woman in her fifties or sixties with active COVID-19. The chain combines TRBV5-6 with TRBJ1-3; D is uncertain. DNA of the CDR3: TGTGCCAGCAGCTCCCGGTCCTCTGGAAACACCATATATTTT. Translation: CASSSRSSGNTIYF.